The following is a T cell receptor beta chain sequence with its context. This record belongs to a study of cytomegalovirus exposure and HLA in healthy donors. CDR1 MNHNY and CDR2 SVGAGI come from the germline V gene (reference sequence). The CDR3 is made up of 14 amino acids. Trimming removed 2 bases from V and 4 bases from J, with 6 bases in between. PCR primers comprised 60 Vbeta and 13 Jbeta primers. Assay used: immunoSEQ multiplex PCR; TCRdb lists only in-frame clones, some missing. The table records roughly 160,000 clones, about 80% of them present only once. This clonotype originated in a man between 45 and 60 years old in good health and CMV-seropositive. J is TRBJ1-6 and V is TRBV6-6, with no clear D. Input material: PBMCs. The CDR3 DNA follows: TGTGCCAGCAGTTACGTCAGGTATAATTCACCCCTCCACTTT. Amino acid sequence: CASSYVRYNSPLHF.